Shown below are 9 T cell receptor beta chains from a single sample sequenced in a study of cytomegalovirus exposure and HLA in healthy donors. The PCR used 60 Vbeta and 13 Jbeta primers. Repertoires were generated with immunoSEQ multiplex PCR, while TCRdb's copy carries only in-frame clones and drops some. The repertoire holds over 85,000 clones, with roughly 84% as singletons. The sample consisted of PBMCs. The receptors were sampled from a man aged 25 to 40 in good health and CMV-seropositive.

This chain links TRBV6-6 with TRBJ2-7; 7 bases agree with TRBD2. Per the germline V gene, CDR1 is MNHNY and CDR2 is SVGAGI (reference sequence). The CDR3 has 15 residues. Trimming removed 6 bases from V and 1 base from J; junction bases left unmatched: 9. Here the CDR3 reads CASRNKRGGSYEQYF. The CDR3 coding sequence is TGTGCCAGCAGAAACAAGCGGGGAGGGTCCTACGAGCAGTACTTC.

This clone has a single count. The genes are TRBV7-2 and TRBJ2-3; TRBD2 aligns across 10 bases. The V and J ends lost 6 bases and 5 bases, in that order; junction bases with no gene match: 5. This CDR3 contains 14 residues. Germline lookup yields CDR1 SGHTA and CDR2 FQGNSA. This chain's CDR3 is CASRLAGAQDTQYF. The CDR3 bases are TGTGCCAGCAGGCTAGCGGGGGCCCAAGATACGCAGTATTTT. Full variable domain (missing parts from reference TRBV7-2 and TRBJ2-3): GAGVSQSPSNKVTEKGKDVELRCDPISGHTALYWYRQSLGQGLEFLIYFQGNSAPDKSGLPSDRFSAERTGGSVSTLTIQRTQQEDSAVYLCASRLAGAQDTQYFGPGTRLTVL.

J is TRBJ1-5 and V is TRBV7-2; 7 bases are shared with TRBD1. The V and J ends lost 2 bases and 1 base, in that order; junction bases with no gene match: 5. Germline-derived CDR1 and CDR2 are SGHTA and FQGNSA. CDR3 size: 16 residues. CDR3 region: CASSLKGGKSNQPQHF. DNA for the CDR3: TGTGCCAGCAGCTTAAAAGGGGGCAAAAGCAATCAGCCCCAGCATTTT.

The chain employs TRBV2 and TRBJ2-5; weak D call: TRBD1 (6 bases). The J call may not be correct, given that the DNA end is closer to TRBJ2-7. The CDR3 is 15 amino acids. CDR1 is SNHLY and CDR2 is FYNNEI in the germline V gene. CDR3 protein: CASSAQGSPSGEQYF. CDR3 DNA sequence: TGTGCCAGCAGTGCACAGGGTTCCCCTAGTGGCGAGCAGTACTTC.

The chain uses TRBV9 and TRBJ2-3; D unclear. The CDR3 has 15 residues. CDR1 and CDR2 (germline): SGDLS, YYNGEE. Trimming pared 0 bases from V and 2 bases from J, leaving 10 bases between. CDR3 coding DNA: TGTGCCAGCAGCGTAGATCTGGGCCACACAGATACGCAGTATTTT. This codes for CASSVDLGHTDTQYF.

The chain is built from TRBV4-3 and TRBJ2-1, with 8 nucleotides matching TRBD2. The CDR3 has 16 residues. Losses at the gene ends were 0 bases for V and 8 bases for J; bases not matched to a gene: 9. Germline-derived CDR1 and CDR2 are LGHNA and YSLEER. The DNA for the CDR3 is TGCGCCAGCAGCCAAGAGTGGCGGGGGGCCGACGATGAGCAGTTCTTC. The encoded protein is CASSQEWRGADDEQFF.

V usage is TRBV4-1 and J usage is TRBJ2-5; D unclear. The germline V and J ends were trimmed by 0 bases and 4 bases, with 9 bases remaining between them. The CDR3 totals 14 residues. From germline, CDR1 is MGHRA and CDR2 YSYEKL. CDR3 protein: CASSQDEETETQYF. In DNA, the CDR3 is TGCGCCAGCAGCCAAGATGAGGAAACAGAGACCCAGTACTTC.

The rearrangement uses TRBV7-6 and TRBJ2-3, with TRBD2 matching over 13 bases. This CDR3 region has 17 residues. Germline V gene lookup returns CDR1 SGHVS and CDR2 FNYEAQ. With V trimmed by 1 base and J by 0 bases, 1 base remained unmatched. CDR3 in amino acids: CASSLGGLAGSTDTQYF. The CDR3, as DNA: TGTGCCAGCAGCTTAGGGGGACTAGCGGGGAGCACAGATACGCAGTATTTT.

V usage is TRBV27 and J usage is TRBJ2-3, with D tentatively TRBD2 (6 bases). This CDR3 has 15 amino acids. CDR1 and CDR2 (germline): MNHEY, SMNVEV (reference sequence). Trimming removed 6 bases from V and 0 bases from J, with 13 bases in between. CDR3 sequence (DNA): TGTGCCAGCAGATCGGGACTGGCCAGCACAGATACGCAGTATTTT. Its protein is CASRSGLASTDTQYF.